This T cell receptor (beta chain) was observed in a study of blood T cell repertoires in COVID-19. Study-level information: T cells, B-cell-depleted T cells, or PBMCs provided the cDNA or gDNA that served as material.

Clones were sequenced by immunoSEQ multiplex PCR, and TCRdb holds only the in-frame ones, with some missing. This table holds 200,000 to 250,000 clones, about 80% found once. This clone was seen just once. This CDR3 is built from 13 residues. Trimming shortened V by 4 bases and J by 2 bases, and 8 bases separated the two germline ends. Looked up from germline, CDR1 is SGHDN and CDR2 is FVKESK. The chain links TRBV14 to TRBJ1-2; D perhaps matches TRBD1 (6 bases). This receptor was identified in an elderly woman with acute or convalescent COVID-19. The sample comprised peripheral blood. The CDR3 DNA reads TGTGCCAGCAGCCCCCAGGGGAACTATGGCTACACCTTC. Protein sequence: CASSPQGNYGYTF.